This T cell receptor beta chain derives from a study of PD-1 blockade in classical Hodgkin lymphoma. Study-level results: Initiation of nivolumab under 1 year after ASCT led to exclusion of patients. The baseline diversity of complete responders showed similarity to that of newly diagnosed patients. By C4D1, CD4+ diversity increased significantly, especially in complete responders.

As for time point: cycle 4 day 1 (C4D1), after more than five weeks of nivolumab. Each patient relapsed following autologous stem cell transplantation, and prior brentuximab vedotin exposure differed. Patients showed best responses of complete response, partial response or progressive disease. Germline V lookup: CDR1 SGHTA, CDR2 FQGNSA. V lost 5 bases, J lost 4 bases, and 11 bases lay in between. This CDR3 comprises 13 residues. For this clone: Its antigen is unidentified.

Some clones are missing from TCRdb's copy, which holds only in-frame ones; the method was immunoSEQ multiplex PCR. The sample lists tens of thousands of clones; 91% were seen once. The sequence was collected from a human donor with classical Hodgkin lymphoma. The source material was peripheral blood mononuclear cells (PBMCs), sampled before the fourth cycle of nivolumab. The genes are TRBV7-2 and TRBJ1-2; D unclear. CDR3 DNA sequence: TGTGCCAGCAGCCCGGTGCAGTTCTATGGCTACACCTTC. Translated, it gives CASSPVQFYGYTF.